These T cell receptor beta chains were read from a single sample in a study of blood T cell repertoires in COVID-19. Method: immunoSEQ multiplex PCR; TCRdb's copy keeps in-frame clones and lacks some. Found here are about 100,000 clones, about 90% of them singletons; the top ten hold over 7%. The specimen was peripheral blood. Receptor source: a young man in a cohort sampled during active COVID-19. CDR3s include the opening cysteine and the closing phenylalanine or tryptophan. The D gene is left open where the match is weak. Size is stated for part of the rows, as once, few or many counts, or as a class when the clone is expanded.

v_call	clone_size	d_call	j_call	cdr3_nt	cdr3_aa
TRBV29-1	-	-	TRBJ1-3	TGCAGCGTTGTCTCCTCCTCGGACATTGGAAACACCATATATTTT	CSVVSSSDIGNTIYF
TRBV28	-	TRBD1	TRBJ2-5	TGTGCCAGCAGTTTAAGGTGGCTCGGGACAGAGCAAGAGACCCAGTACTTC	CASSLRWLGTEQETQYF
TRBV4-3	-	TRBD1	TRBJ1-2	TGCGCCAGCAGCCAAGCAGGGGGCGGTTATGGCTACACCTTC	CASSQAGGGYGYTF
TRBV4-1	-	TRBD1	TRBJ1-5	TGCGCCAGCAGCCAGTACGTGGGACAGCTCAATCAGCCCCAGCATTTT	CASSQYVGQLNQPQHF
TRBV6-5	-	TRBD1	TRBJ1-4	TGTGCCAGCAGTCGGACAGGGCTCAATGAAAAACTGTTTTTT	CASSRTGLNEKLFF
TRBV2	-	-	TRBJ1-2	TGTGCCAGCAGTGGGTTAGGGGAAGGCTATGGCTACACCTTC	CASSGLGEGYGYTF
TRBV7-8	once	TRBD1	TRBJ1-1	TGTGCCAGCAGCCGTGACAGGGGCAACACTGAAGCTTTCTTT	CASSRDRGNTEAFF
TRBV30	-	-	TRBJ1-3	TGTGCCTGGAGTGGGGCACGACCGCGCTCTGGAAACACCATATATTTT	CAWSGARPRSGNTIYF
TRBV6-2/TRBV6-3	-	-	TRBJ1-2	TGTGCCAGCACCCCCCCCGGGGGTGCCTATGGCTACACCTTC	CASTPPGGAYGYTF
TRBV5-4	-	TRBD2	TRBJ2-1	TGTGCCAGCAGCTTGGGCGGGGGGCCCTACAATGAGCAGTTCTTC	CASSLGGGPYNEQFF
TRBV5-1	-	-	TRBJ2-5	TGCGCCAGCAGCTCGACCGGGCCTCCTAGGGGCCCCGCTAACTTC	CASSSTGPPRGPANF
TRBV6-5	-	-	TRBJ2-7	TGTGCCAGCAGTTTTCTAACAGGGTCCGCCTACGAGCAGTACTTC	CASSFLTGSAYEQYF
TRBV19	-	TRBD2	TRBJ2-3	TGTGCCAGTAGTAGAAGGACTAGCGGGGGGCGCACAGATACGCAGTATTTT	CASSRRTSGGRTDTQYF
TRBV6-5	-	TRBD2	TRBJ2-3	TGTGCCAGCAGTCCTCTAGCGGGGGGGCAAGATACGCAGTATTTT	CASSPLAGGQDTQYF
TRBV28	-	-	TRBJ2-4	TGTGCCACCGCCGGAGATCCCAACATTCAGTACTTC	CATAGDPNIQYF
TRBV29-1	-	-	TRBJ2-3	TGCAGCGTTGTATATGCAGATACGCAGTATTTT	CSVVYADTQYF
TRBV6-5	-	-	TRBJ1-2	TGTGCCAGCAGTTACACCGGTAACTATGGCTACACCTTC	CASSYTGNYGYTF
TRBV5-1	-	-	TRBJ2-7	TGCGCCAGCAGCTTGGATATAGTACAGCTCGAGCAGTACTTC	CASSLDIVQLEQYF
TRBV30	-	-	TRBJ2-3	TGTGCCTGGAGTAGGCTAGGGGAAACCAGCACAGATACGCAGTATTTT	CAWSRLGETSTDTQYF
TRBV19	-	TRBD1	TRBJ1-1	TGTGCCAGTAGCCCACAGGGGTATCCTGAAGCTTTCTTT	CASSPQGYPEAFF
TRBV24-1	-	-	TRBJ2-2	TGTGCCACCAGTGAGTCCAGGCAGCCTGCGAACACCGGGGAGCTGTTTTTT	CATSESRQPANTGELFF
TRBV27	-	-	TRBJ2-4	TGTGCCAGCAGTTTAACTACCTCGGGAGACATTCAGTACTTC	CASSLTTSGDIQYF
TRBV6-5	-	-	TRBJ1-5	TGTGCCAGCAGGGGGAGTTGGAATCAGCCCCAGCATTTT	CASRGSWNQPQHF
TRBV4-1	-	-	TRBJ2-7	TGCGCCAGCAGCCAAGGGCACCCTTTAGCTCCGCGGTACTTC	CASSQGHPLAPRYF
TRBV10-1	-	-	TRBJ1-2	TGCGCCAGCAGGGACAGTGCTCTTAACTATGGCTACACCTTC	CASRDSALNYGYTF
TRBV19	-	TRBD2	TRBJ2-3	TGTGCCAGTAGTATAGATCAGCGGGGGGGGCAAGATACGCAGTATTTT	CASSIDQRGGQDTQYF
TRBV6-5	-	TRBD1	TRBJ1-1	TGTGCCAGCAGTCGACAGGGGAGGACTGAAGCTTTCTTT	CASSRQGRTEAFF
TRBV7-9	-	-	TRBJ1-1	TGTGCCAGCAGCTTGGAGGGTGGGGTGGTAACTGAAGCTTTCTTT	CASSLEGGVVTEAFF
TRBV28	-	-	TRBJ1-1	TGTGCCAGCAGTTTCCCCTTGGGGGAGGCCGCTTTCTTT	CASSFPLGEAAFF
TRBV6-5	-	-	TRBJ1-1	TGTGCCAGCAGTTACTCGAGGCAGAAGAACACTGAAGCTTTCTTT	CASSYSRQKNTEAFF
TRBV30	-	-	TRBJ1-4	TGTGCCTGGAGTACCAATGGGGGGAGGAAACTGTTTTTT	CAWSTNGGRKLFF
TRBV5-4	-	-	TRBJ2-3	TGTGCCAGCAGCTTGTATCTACTAGGTAGCACAGATACGCAGTATTTT	CASSLYLLGSTDTQYF
TRBV4-1	-	-	TRBJ2-7	TGCGCCAGCAGCCACCCTGGGAGGGGGTCCTACGAGCAGTACTTC	CASSHPGRGSYEQYF
TRBV6-2/TRBV6-3	-	-	TRBJ2-4	TGTGCCAGCAGTTCTCGGAGGGACATTCAGTACTTC	CASSSRRDIQYF
TRBV19	-	-	TRBJ1-2	TGTGCCAGTAGCTCTGCCGTGGACAATGCTAACTATGGCTACACCTTC	CASSSAVDNANYGYTF
TRBV3-1/TRBV3-2	medium-sized	-	TRBJ1-1	TGTGCCAGCAGCCAAGACGGCAGGTGGGAAGCTTTCTTT	CASSQDGRWEAFF
TRBV19	-	TRBD1	TRBJ2-3	TGTGCCAGTAGTCCACAAATTGGGACAGGGAGTGCAGATACGCAGTATTTT	CASSPQIGTGSADTQYF
TRBV3-1/TRBV3-2	-	-	TRBJ2-5	TGTGCCAGCAGCCATGAAAGGTGGGCCGGAGAGACCCAGTACTTC	CASSHERWAGETQYF
TRBV7-9	-	-	TRBJ2-3	TGTGCCAGCAGGGGCGGGGCTAGCACAGATACGCAGTATTTT	CASRGGASTDTQYF
TRBV24-1	once	TRBD2	TRBJ2-2	TGTGCCACCAGCTCCCCGGGACTAGCGGGGGGGGCGAACACCGGGGAGCTGTTTTTT	CATSSPGLAGGANTGELFF
TRBV5-4	-	TRBD2	TRBJ2-7	TGTGCCAGCAGCCGGACTAGCGGGGAGACTAACGAGCAGTACTTC	CASSRTSGETNEQYF
TRBV21-1	-	-	TRBJ2-1	TGTGCCAGCAGCAGGGGGACAGAGGCTTTCCTACTACCCTACAATGAGCAGTTCTTC	CASSRGTEAFLLPYNEQFF